This entry is about one T cell receptor (beta chain). The clone's antigen remains unknown. Base qualities are not recorded, but no much larger clone differs from it by a single base. This sample was taken from a study of T-cell memory formation after mild COVID-19 (dated by TCRdb to the early 2020s). Notes on the research overall: TCR sequence clusters from the two donors were found to be largely donor specific. Longitudinal TCRalpha and TCRbeta repertoire sequencing tracked T-cell clones expanding and contracting after mild COVID-19 in two donors. The cohort was made up of two young adult volunteers, one female and one male, who were previously healthy.

The paper's findings and limits, for the study overall: Contracting CD4+ clones turned up mainly in the CM and EM memory subsets, whereas EMRA was where CD8+ clones were enriched. Clones that contracted from day 15 to 85 showed balanced CD4/CD8 phenotypes, whereas a second wave of clones that expanded from day 15 to 37 leaned towards CD4+. Whether the second-wave clones peaking on day 37 were SARS-CoV-2 specific was not confirmed. Only a couple of mild cases were covered in the study, and larger cohorts including severe cases with pre-infection samples were considered necessary. Some responding clones were detected in pre-infection memory, which suggested that pre-existing cross-reactive memory T cells had joined the SARS-CoV-2 response.

PBMCs were isolated by Ficoll-Paque density gradient centrifugation. V lost 4 bases and J lost 2 bases, and the count of bases not matched to a germline gene is 9. Based on the germline V gene, the CDR1 and CDR2 sequences are SQVTM and ANQGSEA. The CDR3 has 15 amino acids, counting the end cysteine and phenylalanine. Only the CDR3 part of the read is kept: 45 bases, read in frame from the first base. Instrument used: Illumina NovaSeq 6000. cDNA libraries for TCRalpha and TCRbeta were prepared by 5'RACE using constant-segment primers, with sample barcodes and unique molecular identifiers added. RNA was extracted from every sample with Trizol reagent. Libraries were amplified in two PCR steps, with a second sample barcode and Illumina TruSeq adapters added in the second step. The libraries were sequenced on an Illumina NovaSeq using 2 x 150 bp paired-end reads. Per the source publication's procedure: The reads were demultiplexed and collapsed into UMI-guided consensus sequences using migec v1.2.7. Using mixcr v2.1.11, UMI consensuses were aligned to TRA and TRB V and J templates and then assembled into clonotypes. A clonotype was counted as expanded or contracted only when both edgeR and NoisET called the clonotype significant, with the noise models trained on biological replicates. For edgeR calls, the cutoffs were a false discovery rate-adjusted p below 0.01 and a log2 fold-change threshold of 1. As an exploratory analysis of dynamics, max-normalized trajectories of the 1000 most abundant clonotypes were examined with PCA combined with hierarchical clustering. Separately sequenced CD4+ and CD8+ repertoires were used to assign a CD4 or CD8 phenotype to each responding clone. Starting from the raw public reads, TCRdb applied fastp trimming at Q25, assembled clones with MiXCR and retained in-frame beta chains. One record per CDR3 amino acid sequence lists the most common genes and DNA. TCRdb's processing, not the authors' own work, is the source of the V and J calls. In this sample the table shows some 210,000 distinct CDR3 sequences, under 12% of which occur a single time. The ten biggest clones cover approximately 3% of the sample.

The sequenced sample was PBMCs or a T cell subset sorted from them (not recorded which). The source is a man aged 18 to 30 who had mild COVID-19 (a few samples of this study predate the infection). The sample titles of this study are shuffled in the database, so cell type and time point are left out; the donor was told from shared clones. The V and J segments used are TRBV29-1 and TRBJ2-3; TRBD1 lines up with 7 middle nucleotides. The DNA reads TGCAGCGTTGCTCAACGGGACAGATTCACAGATACGCAGTATTTT. It specifies CSVAQRDRFTDTQYF.